The present T cell receptor beta chain was sequenced within a study of blood T cell repertoires in COVID-19. Per germline, CDR1 SEHNR and CDR2 FQNEAQ (reference sequence). Trimming at V came to 5 bases and at J to 7 bases, leaving 9 bases not matched to a gene. The CDR3 runs to 15 residues. The repertoire was sequenced with immunoSEQ multiplex PCR; TCRdb's copy has only in-frame clones and lacks some. This sample has 250,000 to 300,000 clones, with under 90% found just once. The chain joins TRBV7-9 to TRBJ2-1, with 9 nucleotides matching TRBD2. This clonotype originated in a woman aged 40 to 50 who had recovered from COVID-19. The sequenced material came from PBMCs or T cells enriched from blood (not recorded which). This CDR3 is CASSRISGSENEQFF. The CDR3 region has the DNA TGTGCCAGCAGCCGGATTAGCGGGAGTGAGAATGAGCAGTTCTTC.